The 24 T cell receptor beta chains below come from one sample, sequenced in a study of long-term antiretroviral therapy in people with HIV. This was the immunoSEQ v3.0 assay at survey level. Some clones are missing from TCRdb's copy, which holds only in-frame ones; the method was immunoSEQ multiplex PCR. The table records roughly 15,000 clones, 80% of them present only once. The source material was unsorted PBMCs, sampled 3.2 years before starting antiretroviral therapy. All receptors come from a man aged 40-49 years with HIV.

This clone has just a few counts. CDR3 bases: TGTGCCAGCAGCTCCCAGGCCTTGGGGCAGTACTTC. Amino acids: CASSSQALGQYF. V usage is TRBV7-9 and J usage is TRBJ2-7, with unresolved D. V shed 4 bases and J shed 9 bases, with 13 bases lying between them. CDR1 and CDR2 from the germline V gene are SEHNR and FQNEAQ (reference sequence). The CDR3 loop spans 12 amino acids.

CDR3 sequence reads: CASRYGLNNEQFF. CDR3 nucleotides: TGTGCCAGCAGGTATGGGCTTAACAATGAGCAGTTCTTC. V is TRBV2 and J is TRBJ2-1; no clear D. Germline CDR1 reads SNHLY; CDR2 reads FYNNEI. Trimming stripped 6 bases from V and 5 bases from J, with 11 bases between. The CDR3 consists of 13 residues.

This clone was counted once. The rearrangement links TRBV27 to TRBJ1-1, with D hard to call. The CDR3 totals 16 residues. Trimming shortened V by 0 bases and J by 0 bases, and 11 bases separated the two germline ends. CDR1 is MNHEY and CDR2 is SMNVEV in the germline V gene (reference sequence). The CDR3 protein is CASSLSTTRLNTEAFF. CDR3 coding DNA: TGTGCCAGCAGTTTATCGACGACAAGGTTGAACACTGAAGCTTTCTTT.

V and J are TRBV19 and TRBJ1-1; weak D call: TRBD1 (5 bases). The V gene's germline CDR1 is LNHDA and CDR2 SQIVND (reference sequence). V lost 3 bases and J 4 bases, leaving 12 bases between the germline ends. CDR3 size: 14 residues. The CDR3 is CASSIARAGTEAFF. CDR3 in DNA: TGTGCCAGTAGTATCGCCAGGGCGGGCACTGAAGCTTTCTTT.

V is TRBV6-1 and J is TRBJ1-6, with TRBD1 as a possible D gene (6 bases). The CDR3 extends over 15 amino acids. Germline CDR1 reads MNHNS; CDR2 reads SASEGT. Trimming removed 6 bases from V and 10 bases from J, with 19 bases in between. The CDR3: CASRDEAGAYSPLHF. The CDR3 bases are TGTGCCAGCAGAGATGAAGCAGGGGCTTACTCACCCCTCCACTTT.

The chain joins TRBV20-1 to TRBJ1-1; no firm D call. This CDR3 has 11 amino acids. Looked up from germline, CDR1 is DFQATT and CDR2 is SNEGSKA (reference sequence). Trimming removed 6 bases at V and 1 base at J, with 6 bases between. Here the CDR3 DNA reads TGCAGTGCCTCAGGGAACACTGAAGCTTTCTTT. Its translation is CSASGNTEAFF.

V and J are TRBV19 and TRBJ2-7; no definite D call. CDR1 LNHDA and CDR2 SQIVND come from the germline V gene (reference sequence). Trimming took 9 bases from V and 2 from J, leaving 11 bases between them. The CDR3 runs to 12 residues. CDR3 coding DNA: TGTGCCAGCCGAGACGGACCCTACGAGCAGTACTTC. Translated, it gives CASRDGPYEQYF.

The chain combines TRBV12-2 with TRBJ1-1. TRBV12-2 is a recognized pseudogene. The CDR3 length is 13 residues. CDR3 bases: TGTGCAAGTCGCTTGAAAACCTACACTGAAGCTTTCTTT. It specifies CASRLKTYTEAFF.

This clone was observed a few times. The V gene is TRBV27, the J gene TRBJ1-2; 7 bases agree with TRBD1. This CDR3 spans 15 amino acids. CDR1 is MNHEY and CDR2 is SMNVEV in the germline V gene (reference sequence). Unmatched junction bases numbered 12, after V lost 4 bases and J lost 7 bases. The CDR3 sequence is CASSWGSTGARGYTF. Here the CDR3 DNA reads TGTGCCAGCAGTTGGGGGTCCACAGGGGCCCGTGGCTACACCTTC.

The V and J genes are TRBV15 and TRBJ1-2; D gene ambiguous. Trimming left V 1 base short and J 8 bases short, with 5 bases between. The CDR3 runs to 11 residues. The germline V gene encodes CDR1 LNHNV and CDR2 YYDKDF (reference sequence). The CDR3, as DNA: TGTGCCACCAGCAGAGGGAGCGGCTACACCTTC. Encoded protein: CATSRGSGYTF.

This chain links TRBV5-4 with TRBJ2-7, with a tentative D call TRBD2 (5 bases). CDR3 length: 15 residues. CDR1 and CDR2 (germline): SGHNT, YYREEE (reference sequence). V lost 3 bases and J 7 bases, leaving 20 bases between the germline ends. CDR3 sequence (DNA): TGTGCCAGCAGCTCTAAAAATCGGGGTTCGGGAGAGCAGTACTTC. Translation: CASSSKNRGSGEQYF.

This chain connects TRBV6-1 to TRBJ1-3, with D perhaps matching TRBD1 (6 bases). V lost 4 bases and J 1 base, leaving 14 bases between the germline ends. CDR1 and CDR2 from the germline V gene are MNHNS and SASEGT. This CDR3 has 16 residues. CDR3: CASSARGSFSGNTIYF. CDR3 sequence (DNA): TGTGCCAGCAGTGCCAGGGGTAGTTTTTCTGGAAACACCATATATTTT.

CDR3 DNA sequence: TGTGCCAGCAGCTTAACAGGGGAATTTCAGCCCCAGCATTTT. Protein: CASSLTGEFQPQHF. This sequence joins TRBV5-5 and TRBJ1-5, with 7 nucleotides matching TRBD1. The CDR3 runs 14 residues. The V gene's germline CDR1 is SGHKS and CDR2 YYEKEE (reference sequence). V was clipped by 2 bases and J by 6 bases; unmatched bases: 5.

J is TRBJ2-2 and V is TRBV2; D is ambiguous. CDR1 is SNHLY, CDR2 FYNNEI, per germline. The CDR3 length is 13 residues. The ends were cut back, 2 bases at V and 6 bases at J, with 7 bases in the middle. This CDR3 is CASSERWAGELFF. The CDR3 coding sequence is TGTGCCAGCAGTGAAAGGTGGGCCGGGGAGCTGTTTTTT. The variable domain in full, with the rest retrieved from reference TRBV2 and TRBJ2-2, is EPEVTQTPSHQVTQMGQEVILRCVPISNHLYFYWYRQILGQKVEFLVSFYNNEISEKSEIFDDQFSVERPDGSNFTLKIRSTKLEDSAMYFCASSERWAGELFFGEGSRLTVL.

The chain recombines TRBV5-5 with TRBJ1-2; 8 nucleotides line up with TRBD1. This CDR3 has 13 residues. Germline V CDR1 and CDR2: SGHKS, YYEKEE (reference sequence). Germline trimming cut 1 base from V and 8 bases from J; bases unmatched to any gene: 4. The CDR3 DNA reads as TGTGCCAGCAGCTTGTCAGGGGGCAGAGGCTACACCTTC. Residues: CASSLSGGRGYTF. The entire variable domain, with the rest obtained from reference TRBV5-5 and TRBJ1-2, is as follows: DAGVTQSPTHLIKTRGQQVTLRCSPISGHKSVSWYQQVLGQGPQFIFQYYEKEERGRGNFPDRFSARQFPNYSSELNVNALLLGDSALYLCASSLSGGRGYTFGSGTRLTVV.

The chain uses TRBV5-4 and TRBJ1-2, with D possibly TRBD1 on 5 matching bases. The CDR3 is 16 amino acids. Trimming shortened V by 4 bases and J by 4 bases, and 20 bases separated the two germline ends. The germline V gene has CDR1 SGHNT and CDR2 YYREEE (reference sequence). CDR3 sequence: CASSVRDRIRAYGYTF. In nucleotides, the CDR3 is TGTGCCAGCAGCGTCCGGGACCGAATAAGGGCCTATGGCTACACCTTC.

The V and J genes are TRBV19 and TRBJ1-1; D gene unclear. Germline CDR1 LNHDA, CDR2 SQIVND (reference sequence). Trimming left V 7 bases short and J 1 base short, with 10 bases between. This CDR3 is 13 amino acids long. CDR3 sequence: CASTLLPNTEAFF. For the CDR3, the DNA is TGTGCCAGTACCTTATTACCGAACACTGAAGCTTTCTTT.

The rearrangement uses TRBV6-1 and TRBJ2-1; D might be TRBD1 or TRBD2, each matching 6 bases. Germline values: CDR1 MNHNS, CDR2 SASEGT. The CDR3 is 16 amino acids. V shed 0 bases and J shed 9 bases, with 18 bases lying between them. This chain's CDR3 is CASSEAAGGSWGEQFF. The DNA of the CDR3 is TGTGCCAGCAGTGAAGCAGCCGGGGGCTCCTGGGGTGAGCAGTTCTTC.

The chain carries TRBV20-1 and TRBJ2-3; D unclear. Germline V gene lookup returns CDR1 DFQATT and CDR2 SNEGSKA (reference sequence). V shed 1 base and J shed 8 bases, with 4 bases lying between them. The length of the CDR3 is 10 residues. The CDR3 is CSARGGTQYF. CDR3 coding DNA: TGCAGTGCTAGAGGGGGTACGCAGTATTTT.

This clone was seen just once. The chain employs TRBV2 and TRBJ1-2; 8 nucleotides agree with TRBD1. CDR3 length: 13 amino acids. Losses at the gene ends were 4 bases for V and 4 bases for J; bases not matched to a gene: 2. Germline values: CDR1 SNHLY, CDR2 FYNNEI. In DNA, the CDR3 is TGTGCCAGCAGTGGACAGGGGAGCTATGGCTACACCTTC. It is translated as CASSGQGSYGYTF.

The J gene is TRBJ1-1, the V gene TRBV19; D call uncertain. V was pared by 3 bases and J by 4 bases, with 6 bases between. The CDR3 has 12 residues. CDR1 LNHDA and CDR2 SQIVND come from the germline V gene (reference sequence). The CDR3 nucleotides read TGTGCCAGTAGTATGTATGGCACTGAAGCTTTCTTT. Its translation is CASSMYGTEAFF.

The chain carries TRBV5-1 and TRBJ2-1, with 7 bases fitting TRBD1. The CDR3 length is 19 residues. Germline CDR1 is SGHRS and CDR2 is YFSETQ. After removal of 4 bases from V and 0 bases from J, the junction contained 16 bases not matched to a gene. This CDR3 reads CASSASGQRLLSSYNEQFF. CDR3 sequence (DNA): TGCGCCAGCAGCGCTTCGGGACAGAGACTTCTGAGCTCCTACAATGAGCAGTTCTTC.

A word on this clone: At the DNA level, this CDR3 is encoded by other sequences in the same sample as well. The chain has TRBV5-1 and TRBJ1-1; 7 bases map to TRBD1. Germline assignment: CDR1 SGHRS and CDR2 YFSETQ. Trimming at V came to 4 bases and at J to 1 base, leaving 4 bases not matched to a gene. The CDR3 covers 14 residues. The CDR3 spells CASSPTGTNTEAFF. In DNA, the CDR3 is TGCGCCAGCAGCCCGACAGGGACGAACACTGAAGCTTTCTTT. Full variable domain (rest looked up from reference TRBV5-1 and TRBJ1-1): KAGVTQTPRYLIKTRGQQVTLSCSPISGHRSVSWYQQTPGQGLQFLFEYFSETQRNKGNFPGRFSGRQFSNSRSEMNVSTLELGDSALYLCASSPTGTNTEAFFGQGTRLTVV.

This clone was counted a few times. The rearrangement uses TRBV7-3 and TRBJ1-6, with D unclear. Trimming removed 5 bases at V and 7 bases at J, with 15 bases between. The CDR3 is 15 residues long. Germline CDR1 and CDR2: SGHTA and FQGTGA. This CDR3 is CASSPGPGRNSPLHF. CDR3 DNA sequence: TGTGCCAGCAGCCCGGGCCCGGGGAGGAATTCACCCCTCCACTTT.